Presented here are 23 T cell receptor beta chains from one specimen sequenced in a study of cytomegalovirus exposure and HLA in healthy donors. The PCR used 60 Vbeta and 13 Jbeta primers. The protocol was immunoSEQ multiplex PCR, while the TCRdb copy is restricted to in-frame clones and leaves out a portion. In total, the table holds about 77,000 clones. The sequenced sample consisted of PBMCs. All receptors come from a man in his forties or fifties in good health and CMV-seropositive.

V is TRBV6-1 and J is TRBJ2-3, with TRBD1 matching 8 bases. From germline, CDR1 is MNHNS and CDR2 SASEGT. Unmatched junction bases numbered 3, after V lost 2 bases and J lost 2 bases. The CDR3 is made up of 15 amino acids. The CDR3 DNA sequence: TGTGCCAGCAGTGAATGGGGACAGGTCACAGATACGCAGTATTTT. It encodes CASSEWGQVTDTQYF.

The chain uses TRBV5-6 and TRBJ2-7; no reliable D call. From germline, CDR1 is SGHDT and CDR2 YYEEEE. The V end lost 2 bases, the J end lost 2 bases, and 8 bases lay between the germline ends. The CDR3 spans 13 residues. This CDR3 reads CASSFRGPYEQYF. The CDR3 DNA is TGTGCCAGCAGCTTTCGAGGTCCCTACGAGCAGTACTTC.

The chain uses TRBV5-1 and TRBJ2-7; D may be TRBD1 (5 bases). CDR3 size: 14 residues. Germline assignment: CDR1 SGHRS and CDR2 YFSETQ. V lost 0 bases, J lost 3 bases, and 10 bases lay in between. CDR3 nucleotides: TGCGCCAGCAGCTTGGCCGGCAGGGACTACGAGCAGTACTTC. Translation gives CASSLAGRDYEQYF.

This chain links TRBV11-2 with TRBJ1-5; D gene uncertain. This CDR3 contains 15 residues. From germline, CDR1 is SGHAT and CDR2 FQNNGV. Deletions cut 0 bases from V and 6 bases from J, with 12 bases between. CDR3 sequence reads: CASSLEGIGGQPQHF. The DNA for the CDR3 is TGTGCCAGCAGCTTAGAGGGTATAGGAGGTCAGCCCCAGCATTTT. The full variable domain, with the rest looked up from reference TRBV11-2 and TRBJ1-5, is EAGVAQSPRYKIIEKRQSVAFWCNPISGHATLYWYQQILGQGPKLLIQFQNNGVVDDSQLPKDRFSAERLKGVDSTLKIQPAKLEDSAVYLCASSLEGIGGQPQHFGDGTRLSIL.

CDR3 sequence: CASSYGQGKEETQYF. CDR3 nucleotides: TGCGCCAGCAGCTACGGACAGGGGAAGGAAGAGACCCAGTACTTC. This sequence joins TRBV4-1 and TRBJ2-5, with 9 bases lining up with TRBD1. J was trimmed by 3 bases and V by 5 bases; bases with no gene match: 7. CDR3 length: 15 residues. CDR1 is MGHRA, CDR2 YSYEKL, per germline.

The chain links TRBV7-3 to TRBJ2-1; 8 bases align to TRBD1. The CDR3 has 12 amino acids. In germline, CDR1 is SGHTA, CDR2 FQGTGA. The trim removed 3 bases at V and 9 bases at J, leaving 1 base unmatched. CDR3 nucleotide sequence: TGTGCCAGCAGCTTCGACAGGGGTGAGCAGTTCTTC. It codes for CASSFDRGEQFF. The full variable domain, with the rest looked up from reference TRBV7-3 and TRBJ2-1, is GAGVSQTPSNKVTEKGKYVELRCDPISGHTALYWYRQSLGQGPEFLIYFQGTGAADDSGLPNDRFFAVRPEGSVSTLKIQRTERGDSAVYLCASSFDRGEQFFGPGTRLTVL.

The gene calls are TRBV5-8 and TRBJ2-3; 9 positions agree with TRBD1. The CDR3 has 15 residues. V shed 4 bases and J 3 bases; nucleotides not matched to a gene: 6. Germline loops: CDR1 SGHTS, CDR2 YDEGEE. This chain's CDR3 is CASSQDRGATDTQYF. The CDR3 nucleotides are TGTGCCAGCAGCCAGGACAGGGGAGCGACAGATACGCAGTATTTT.

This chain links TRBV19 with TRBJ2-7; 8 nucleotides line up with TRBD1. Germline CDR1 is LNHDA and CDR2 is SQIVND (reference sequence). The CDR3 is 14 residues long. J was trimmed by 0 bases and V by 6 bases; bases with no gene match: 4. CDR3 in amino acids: CASSSGTGSYEQYF. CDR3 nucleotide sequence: TGTGCCAGTAGCTCCGGGACAGGCTCCTACGAGCAGTACTTC.

The CDR3 nucleotides read TGTGCCAGTAGTACCCAACTCTTTCGCCGGGACAGCTTTAACTATGGCTACACCTTC. Protein product: CASSTQLFRRDSFNYGYTF. The genes are TRBV19 and TRBJ1-2, with 7 bases fitting TRBD1. CDR1 LNHDA and CDR2 SQIVND come from the germline V gene (reference sequence). The CDR3 totals 19 residues. Germline trimming cut 4 bases from V and 1 base from J; bases unmatched to any gene: 18.

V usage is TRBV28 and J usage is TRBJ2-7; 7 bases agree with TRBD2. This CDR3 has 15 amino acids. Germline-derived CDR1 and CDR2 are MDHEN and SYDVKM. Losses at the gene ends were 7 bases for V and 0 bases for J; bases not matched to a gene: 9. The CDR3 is CASTLGGTFSYEQYF. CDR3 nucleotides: TGTGCCAGCACTTTGGGAGGGACTTTCTCCTACGAGCAGTACTTC.

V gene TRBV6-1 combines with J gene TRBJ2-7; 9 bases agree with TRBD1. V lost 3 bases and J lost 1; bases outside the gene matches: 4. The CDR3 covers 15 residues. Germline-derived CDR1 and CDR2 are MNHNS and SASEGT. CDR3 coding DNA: TGTGCCAGCAGTGATCTGGGGACAGGGTCCTACGAGCAGTACGTC. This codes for CASSDLGTGSYEQYV.

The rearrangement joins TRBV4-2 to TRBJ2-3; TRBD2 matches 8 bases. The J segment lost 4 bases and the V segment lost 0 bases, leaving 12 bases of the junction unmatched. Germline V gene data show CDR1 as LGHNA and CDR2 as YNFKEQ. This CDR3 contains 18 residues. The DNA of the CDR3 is TGTGCCAGCAGCCAAGATATCGGGGGGGAGGGCCGTGCAGATACGCAGTATTTT. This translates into CASSQDIGGEGRADTQYF.

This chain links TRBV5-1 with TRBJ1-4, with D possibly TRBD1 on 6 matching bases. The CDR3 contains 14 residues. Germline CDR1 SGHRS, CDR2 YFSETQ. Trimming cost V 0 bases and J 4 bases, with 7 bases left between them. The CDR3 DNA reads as TGCGCCAGCAGCTTGGAGGGGGTTAATGAAAAACTGTTTTTT. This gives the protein CASSLEGVNEKLFF.

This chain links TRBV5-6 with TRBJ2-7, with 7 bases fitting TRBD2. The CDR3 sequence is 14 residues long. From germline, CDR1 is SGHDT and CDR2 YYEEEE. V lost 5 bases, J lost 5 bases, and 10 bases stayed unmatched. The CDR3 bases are TGTGCCAGCAGGACCCCATCGGGAGGACACGAGCAGTACTTC. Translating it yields CASRTPSGGHEQYF.

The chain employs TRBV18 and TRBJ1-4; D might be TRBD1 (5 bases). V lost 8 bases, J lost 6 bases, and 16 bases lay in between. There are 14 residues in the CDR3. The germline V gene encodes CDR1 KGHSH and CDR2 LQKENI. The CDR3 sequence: CASHRWQGDEKLFF. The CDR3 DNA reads TGTGCCAGCCACCGGTGGCAGGGCGATGAAAAACTGTTTTTT.

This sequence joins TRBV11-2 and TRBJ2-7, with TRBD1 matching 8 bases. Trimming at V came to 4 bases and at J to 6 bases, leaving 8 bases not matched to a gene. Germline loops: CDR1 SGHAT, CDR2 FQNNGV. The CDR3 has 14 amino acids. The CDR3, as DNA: TGTGCCAGCAGCTCATTCCCGGACAGGGTCGAGCAGTACGTC. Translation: CASSSFPDRVEQYV.

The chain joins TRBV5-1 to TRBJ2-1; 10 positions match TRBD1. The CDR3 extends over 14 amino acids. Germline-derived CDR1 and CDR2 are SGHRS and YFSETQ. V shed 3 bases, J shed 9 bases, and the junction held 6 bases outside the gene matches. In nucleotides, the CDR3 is TGCGCCAGCAGCTCCGGGACAGGGGATATTGAGCAGTTCTTC. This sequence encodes CASSSGTGDIEQFF.

CDR3 sequence (DNA): TGTGCCAGCAGCCAAGAGAATAAGTGGGCCGAAGTCGCCGGGGAGCTGTTTTTT. It specifies CASSQENKWAEVAGELFF. V is TRBV4-2 and J is TRBJ2-2; D call uncertain. The CDR3 length is 18 residues. From germline, CDR1 is LGHNA and CDR2 YNFKEQ. Deletions cut 0 bases from V and 6 bases from J, with 20 bases between.

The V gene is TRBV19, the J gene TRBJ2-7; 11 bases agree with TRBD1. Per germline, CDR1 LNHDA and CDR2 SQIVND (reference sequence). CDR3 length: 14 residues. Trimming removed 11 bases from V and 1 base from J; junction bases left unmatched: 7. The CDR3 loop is CASAGDRGSYEQYF. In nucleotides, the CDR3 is TGTGCCTCCGCCGGGGACAGGGGGTCCTACGAGCAGTACTTC.

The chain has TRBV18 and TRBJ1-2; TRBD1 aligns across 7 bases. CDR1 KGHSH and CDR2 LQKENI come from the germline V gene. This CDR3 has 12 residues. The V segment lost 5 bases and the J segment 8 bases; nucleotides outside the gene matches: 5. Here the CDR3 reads CASSNDRDGYTF. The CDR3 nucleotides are TGTGCCAGCTCAAATGACAGGGACGGCTACACCTTC.

CDR3 nucleotide sequence: TGCGCCAGCAGCCAAGACCCAGGCCGATCTAATTCACCCCTCCACTTT. Translating it yields CASSQDPGRSNSPLHF. V usage is TRBV4-1 and J usage is TRBJ1-6; D is unresolved. The CDR3 covers 16 residues. Trimming cost V 0 bases and J 6 bases, with 12 bases left between them. The V gene's germline CDR1 is MGHRA and CDR2 YSYEKL.

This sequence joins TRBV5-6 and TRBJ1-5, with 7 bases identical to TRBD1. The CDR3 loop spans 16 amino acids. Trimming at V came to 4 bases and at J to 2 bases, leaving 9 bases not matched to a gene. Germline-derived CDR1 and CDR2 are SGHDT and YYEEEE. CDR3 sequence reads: CASSALGTGGNQPQHF. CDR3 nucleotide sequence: TGTGCCAGCAGCGCCCTGGGTACAGGGGGCAATCAGCCCCAGCATTTT.

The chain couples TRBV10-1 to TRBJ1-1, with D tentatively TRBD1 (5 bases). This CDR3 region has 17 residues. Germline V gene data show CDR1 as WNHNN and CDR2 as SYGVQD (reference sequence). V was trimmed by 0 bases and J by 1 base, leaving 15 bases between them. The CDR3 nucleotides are TGCGCCAGCAGTGAGTCGATGAGGGAGGGACCGAACACTGAAGCTTTCTTT. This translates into CASSESMREGPNTEAFF.